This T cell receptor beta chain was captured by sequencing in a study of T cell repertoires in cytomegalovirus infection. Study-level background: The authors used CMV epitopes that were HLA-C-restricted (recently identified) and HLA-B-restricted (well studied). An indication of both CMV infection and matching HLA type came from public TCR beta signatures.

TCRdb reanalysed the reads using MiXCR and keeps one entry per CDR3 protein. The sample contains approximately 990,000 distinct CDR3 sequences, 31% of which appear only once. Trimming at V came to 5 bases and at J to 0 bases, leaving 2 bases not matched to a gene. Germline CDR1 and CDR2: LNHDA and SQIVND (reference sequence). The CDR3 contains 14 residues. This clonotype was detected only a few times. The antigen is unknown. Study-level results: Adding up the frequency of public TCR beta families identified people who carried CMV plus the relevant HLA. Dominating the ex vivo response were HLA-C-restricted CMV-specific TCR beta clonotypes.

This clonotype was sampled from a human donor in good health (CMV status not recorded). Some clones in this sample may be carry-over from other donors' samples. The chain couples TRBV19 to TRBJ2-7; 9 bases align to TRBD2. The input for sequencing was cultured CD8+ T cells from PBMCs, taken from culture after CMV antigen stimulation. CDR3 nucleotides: TGTGCCAGTAGTGGGGGACTAGCCTCCTACGAGCAGTACTTC. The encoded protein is CASSGGLASYEQYF. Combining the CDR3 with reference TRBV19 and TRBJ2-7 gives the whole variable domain DGGITQSPKYLFRKEGQNVTLSCEQNLNHDAMYWYRQDPGQGLRLIYYSQIVNDFQKGDIAEGYSVSREKKESFPLTVTSAQKNPTAFYLCASSGGLASYEQYFGPGTRLTVT.